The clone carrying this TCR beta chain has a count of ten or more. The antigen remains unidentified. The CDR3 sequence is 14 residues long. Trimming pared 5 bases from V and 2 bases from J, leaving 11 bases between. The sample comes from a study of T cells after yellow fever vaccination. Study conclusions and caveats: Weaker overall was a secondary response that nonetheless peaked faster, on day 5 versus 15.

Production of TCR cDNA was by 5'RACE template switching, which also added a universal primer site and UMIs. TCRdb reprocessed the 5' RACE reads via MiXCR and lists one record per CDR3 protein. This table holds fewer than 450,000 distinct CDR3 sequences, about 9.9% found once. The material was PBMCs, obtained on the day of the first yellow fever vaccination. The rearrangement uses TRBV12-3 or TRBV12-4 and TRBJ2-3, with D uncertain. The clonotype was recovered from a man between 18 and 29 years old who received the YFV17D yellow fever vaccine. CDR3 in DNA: TGTGCCAGCAGTCCCCAGGCGGCCACAGATACGCAGTATTTT. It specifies CASSPQAATDTQYF.